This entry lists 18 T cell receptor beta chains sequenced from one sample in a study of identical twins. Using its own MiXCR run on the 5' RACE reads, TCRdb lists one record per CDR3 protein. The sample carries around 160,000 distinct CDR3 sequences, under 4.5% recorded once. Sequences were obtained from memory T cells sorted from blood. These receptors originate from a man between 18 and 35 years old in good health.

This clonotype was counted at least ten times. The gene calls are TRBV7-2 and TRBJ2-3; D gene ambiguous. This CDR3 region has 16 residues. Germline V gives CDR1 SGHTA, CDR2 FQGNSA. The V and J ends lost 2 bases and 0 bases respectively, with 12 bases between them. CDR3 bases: TGTGCCAGCAGCTTAATGGGTGGACGGAGCACAGATACGCAGTATTTT. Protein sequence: CASSLMGGRSTDTQYF.

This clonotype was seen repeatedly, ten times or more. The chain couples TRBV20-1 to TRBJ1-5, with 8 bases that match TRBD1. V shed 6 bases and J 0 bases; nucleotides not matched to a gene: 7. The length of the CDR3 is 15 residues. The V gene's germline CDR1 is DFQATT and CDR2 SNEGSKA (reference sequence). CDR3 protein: CSAGRQGISNQPQHF. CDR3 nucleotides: TGCAGTGCCGGCCGACAGGGGATTAGCAATCAGCCCCAGCATTTT.

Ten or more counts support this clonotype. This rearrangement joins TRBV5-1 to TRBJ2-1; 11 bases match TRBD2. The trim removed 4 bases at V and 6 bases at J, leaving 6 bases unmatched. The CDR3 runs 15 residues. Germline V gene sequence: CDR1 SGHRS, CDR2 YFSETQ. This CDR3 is CASSPTLAGVNEQFF. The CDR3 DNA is TGCGCCAGCAGCCCCACACTAGCGGGAGTCAATGAGCAGTTCTTC.

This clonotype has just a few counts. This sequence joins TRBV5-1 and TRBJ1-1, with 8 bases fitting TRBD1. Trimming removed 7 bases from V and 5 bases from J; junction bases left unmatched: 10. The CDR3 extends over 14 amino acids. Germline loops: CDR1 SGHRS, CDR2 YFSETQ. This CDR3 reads CASGHGQGGTEAFF. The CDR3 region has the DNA TGCGCCAGCGGCCATGGACAGGGAGGTACTGAAGCTTTCTTT.

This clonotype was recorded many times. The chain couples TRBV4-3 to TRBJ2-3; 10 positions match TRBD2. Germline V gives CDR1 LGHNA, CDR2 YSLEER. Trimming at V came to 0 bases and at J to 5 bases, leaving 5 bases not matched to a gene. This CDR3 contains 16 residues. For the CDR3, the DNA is TGCGCCAGCAGCCAAGATTGGGCTAGCGGGAGAGATACGCAGTATTTT. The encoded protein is CASSQDWASGRDTQYF.

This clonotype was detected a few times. CDR3 in DNA: TGCAGTGCTCCTCCGCGAGAGAATGAGCAGTTCTTC. Its translation is CSAPPRENEQFF. The rearrangement links TRBV20-1 to TRBJ2-1; D is ambiguous. The CDR3 extends over 12 amino acids. Trimming stripped 5 bases from V and 7 bases from J, with 12 bases between. Per the germline V gene, CDR1 is DFQATT and CDR2 is SNEGSKA (reference sequence).

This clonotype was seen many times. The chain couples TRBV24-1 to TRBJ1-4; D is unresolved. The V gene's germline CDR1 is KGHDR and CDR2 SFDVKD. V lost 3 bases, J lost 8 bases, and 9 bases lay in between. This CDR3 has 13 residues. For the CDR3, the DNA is TGTGCCACCAGTGATCCCGACCGAGAAAAACTGTTTTTT. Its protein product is CATSDPDREKLFF.

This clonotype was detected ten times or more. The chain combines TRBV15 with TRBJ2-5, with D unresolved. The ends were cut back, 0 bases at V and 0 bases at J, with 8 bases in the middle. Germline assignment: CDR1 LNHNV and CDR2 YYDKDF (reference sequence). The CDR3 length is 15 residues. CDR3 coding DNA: TGTGCCACCAGCAGAGATCCCAGTAACCAAGAGACCCAGTACTTC. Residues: CATSRDPSNQETQYF.

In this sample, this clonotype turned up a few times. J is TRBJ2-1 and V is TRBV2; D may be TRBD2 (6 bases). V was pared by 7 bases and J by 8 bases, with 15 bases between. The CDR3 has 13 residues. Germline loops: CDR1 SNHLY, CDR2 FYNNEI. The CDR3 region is CASTLSGVDEQFF. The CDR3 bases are TGTGCCAGCACCCTGTCGGGAGTCGATGAGCAGTTCTTC.

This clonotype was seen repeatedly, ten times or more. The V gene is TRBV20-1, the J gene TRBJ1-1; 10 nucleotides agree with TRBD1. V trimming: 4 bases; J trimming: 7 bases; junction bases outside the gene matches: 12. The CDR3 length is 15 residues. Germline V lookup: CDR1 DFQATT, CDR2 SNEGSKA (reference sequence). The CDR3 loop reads CSATDRGRVDVEAFF. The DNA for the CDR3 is TGCAGTGCTACAGACAGGGGGCGCGTCGACGTTGAAGCTTTCTTT.

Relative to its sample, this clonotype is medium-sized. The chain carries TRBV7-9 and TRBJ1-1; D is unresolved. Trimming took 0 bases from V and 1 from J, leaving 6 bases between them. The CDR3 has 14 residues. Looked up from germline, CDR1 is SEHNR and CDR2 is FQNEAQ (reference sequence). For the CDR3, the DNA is TGTGCCAGCAGCTTAGCAGGTCAGAACACTGAAGCTTTCTTT. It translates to CASSLAGQNTEAFF.

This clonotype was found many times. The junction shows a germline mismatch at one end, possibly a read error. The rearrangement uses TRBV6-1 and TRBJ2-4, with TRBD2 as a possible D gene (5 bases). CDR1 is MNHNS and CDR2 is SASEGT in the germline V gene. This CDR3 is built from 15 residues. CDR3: CASSKYSGAENIQYF. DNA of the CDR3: TGTGCCAGCAGTAAATACAGCGGAGCCGAAAACATTCAGTACTTC.

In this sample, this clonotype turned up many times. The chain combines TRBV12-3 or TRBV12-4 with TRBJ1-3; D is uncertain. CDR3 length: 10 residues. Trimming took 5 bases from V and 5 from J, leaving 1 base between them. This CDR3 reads CASSRNTIYF. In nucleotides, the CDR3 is TGTGCCAGCAGTAGAAACACCATATATTTT.

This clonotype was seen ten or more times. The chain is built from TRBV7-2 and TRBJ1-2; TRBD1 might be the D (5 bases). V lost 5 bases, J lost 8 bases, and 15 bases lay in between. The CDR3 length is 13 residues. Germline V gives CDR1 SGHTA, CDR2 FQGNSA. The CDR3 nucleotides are TGTGCCAGCAGCATTGACAGACTTCTAGGCTACACCTTC. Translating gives CASSIDRLLGYTF.

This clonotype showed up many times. In nucleotides, the CDR3 is TGTGCCAGCAAGGCTTCGGGTACCCGCTATGGCTACACCTTC. Its protein product is CASKASGTRYGYTF. The chain links TRBV27 to TRBJ1-2; D ambiguous. Trimming left V 7 bases short and J 4 bases short, with 16 bases between. The germline gives CDR1 MNHEY, CDR2 SMNVEV (reference sequence). This CDR3 region has 14 residues.

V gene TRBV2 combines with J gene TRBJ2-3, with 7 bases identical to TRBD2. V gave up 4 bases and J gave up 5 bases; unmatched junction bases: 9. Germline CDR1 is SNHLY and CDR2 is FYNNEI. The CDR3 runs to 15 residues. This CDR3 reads CASSVSSGTGDTQYF. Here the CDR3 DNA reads TGTGCCAGCAGTGTTTCGAGCGGGACCGGAGATACGCAGTATTTT.

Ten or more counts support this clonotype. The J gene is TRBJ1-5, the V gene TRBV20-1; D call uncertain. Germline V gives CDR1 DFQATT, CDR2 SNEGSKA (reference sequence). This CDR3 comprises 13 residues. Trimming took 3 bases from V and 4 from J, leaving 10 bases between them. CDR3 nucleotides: TGCAGTGCTAGGTCCAGCTTGAATCAGCCCCAGCATTTT. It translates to CSARSSLNQPQHF.

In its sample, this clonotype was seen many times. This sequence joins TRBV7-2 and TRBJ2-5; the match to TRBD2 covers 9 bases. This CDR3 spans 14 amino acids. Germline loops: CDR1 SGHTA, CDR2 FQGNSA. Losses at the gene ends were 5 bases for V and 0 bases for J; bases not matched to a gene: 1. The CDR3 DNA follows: TGTGCCAGCAGCCGGACTAGCGACCAAGAGACCCAGTACTTC. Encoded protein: CASSRTSDQETQYF.